The 9 T cell receptor beta chains below all came from one sample that was sequenced in a study of T cells in Graves' hyperthyroidism and ophthalmopathy. TCR beta CDR3 region amplification was performed from RNA transcripts. TCR CDR3 regions were first amplified by RT-PCR with HTBI primers. In TCRdb, the multiplex PCR reads were re-called with MiXCR into one record per CDR3 protein. The table records 360,000 or so distinct CDR3 sequences, 19% of them present only once. Sequenced material: blood. The receptors come from a woman aged 18 to 35 with Graves' hyperthyroidism.

The chain uses TRBV6-1 and TRBJ1-6, with D maybe TRBD1 (6 bases). Deletions cut 4 bases from V and 13 bases from J, with 14 bases between. The CDR3 totals 13 residues. Germline CDR1 and CDR2: MNHNS and SASEGT. DNA for the CDR3: TGTGCCAGCAGTGGACAGGAATTTCACCCCCTCCACTTT. Translation: CASSGQEFHPLHF.

This clonotype has only a few counts. V and J are TRBV20-1 and TRBJ2-3; D is perhaps TRBD1 (5 bases). The CDR3 is made up of 15 amino acids. The germline CDR1 and CDR2 sequences are DFQATT and SNEGSKA (reference sequence). Trimming stripped 0 bases from V and 2 bases from J, with 12 bases between. The CDR3 loop reads CSARDSGRATDTQYF. In DNA form, the CDR3 reads TGCAGTGCTAGAGATAGTGGCAGGGCCACAGATACGCAGTATTTT.

This clonotype was detected ten times or more. The chain carries TRBV9 and TRBJ2-2; 10 bases map to TRBD2. Trimming removed 4 bases from V and 4 bases from J; junction bases left unmatched: 7. Germline CDR1 SGDLS, CDR2 YYNGEE. The CDR3 loop spans 16 amino acids. The CDR3 DNA reads TGTGCCAGCAGCACGTTAGCGGGGGGCTCCACCGGGGAGCTGTTTTTT. It codes for CASSTLAGGSTGELFF.

This clonotype was recorded many times. The J gene is TRBJ1-2, the V gene TRBV2; 8 nucleotides match TRBD1. Germline V gives CDR1 SNHLY, CDR2 FYNNEI. With V trimmed by 8 bases and J by 4 bases, 6 bases remained unmatched. This CDR3 is 13 amino acids long. CDR3 loop: CASVGQGLYGYTF. The DNA of the CDR3 is TGTGCCAGCGTCGGACAGGGCCTCTATGGCTACACCTTC.

This clonotype was picked up many times. The gene calls are TRBV19 and TRBJ1-5; tentatively, D is TRBD1 (6 bases). V dropped 7 bases and J dropped 4 bases, with 17 bases sitting between them. Germline loops: CDR1 LNHDA, CDR2 SQIVND (reference sequence). The CDR3 is made up of 15 amino acids. CDR3 residues: CASIPWSDSNQPQHF. The CDR3, as DNA: TGTGCCAGTATCCCATGGTCGGACAGTAATCAGCCCCAGCATTTT.

This rearrangement joins TRBV6-1 to TRBJ2-5, with 9 nucleotides matching TRBD2. CDR1 and CDR2 (germline): MNHNS, SASEGT. V was pared by 8 bases and J by 1 base, with 14 bases of the junction left unmatched. CDR3 length: 17 amino acids. For the CDR3, the DNA is TGTGCCAGCGTAAGGAACCTAGCGGGGTTTCTCCAAGAGACCCAGTACTTC. Amino acid sequence: CASVRNLAGFLQETQYF.

This clonotype was seen repeatedly, ten times or more. V usage is TRBV7-6 and J usage is TRBJ2-7; 8 positions agree with TRBD1. V trimming: 5 bases; J trimming: 3 bases; junction bases outside the gene matches: 6. The CDR3 sequence is 14 residues long. CDR1 SGHVS and CDR2 FNYEAQ come from the germline V gene. This CDR3 reads CASSVRDRLYEQYF. In DNA, the CDR3 is TGTGCCAGCAGCGTCCGGGACAGGCTCTACGAGCAGTACTTC.

This chain joins TRBV20-1 and TRBJ2-7; 7 bases fit TRBD2. Germline CDR1 reads DFQATT; CDR2 reads SNEGSKA (reference sequence). With 1 base clipped from V and 1 base from J, the junction kept 10 bases outside the gene matches. The CDR3 has 16 amino acids. Here the CDR3 DNA reads TGCAGTGCTAGAGGTATGGCGGGGGTCAGTTCCTACGAGCAGTACTTC. Its protein is CSARGMAGVSSYEQYF.

This clonotype was seen many times. J is TRBJ1-1 and V is TRBV6-5; D gene uncertain. Trimming removed 2 bases from V and 5 bases from J, with 12 bases in between. Germline assignment: CDR1 MNHEY and CDR2 SVGAGI. The CDR3 is 14 amino acids. In nucleotides, the CDR3 is TGTGCCAGCAGTTACGGCAGGTCCAGTACTGAAGCTTTCTTT. Residues: CASSYGRSSTEAFF.